Listed below are T cell receptor beta chains from one sample, sequenced in a study of blood T cells in healthy people across ages. TCRdb re-derived calls from the 5' RACE reads in MiXCR, one entry per CDR3 protein. The sample shows 890,000 or so distinct CDR3 sequences, roughly 60% of them seen only once. Sequenced material: blood. Every receptor here comes from a man aged 25 to 45 in good health. Each CDR3 is given with its conserved first and last residue. A D gene is named only where the DNA matches it firmly. Expanded clones are given a class, and other clones once, few, many or no size at all.

d_gene: TRBD1
v_gene: TRBV7-9
abundance: -
j_gene: TRBJ1-2
CDR3aa: CASSFTGTGDDYTF
CDR3nt: TGTGCCAGCAGCTTTACCGGGACAGGGGATGACTACACCTTC

d_gene: -
v_gene: TRBV20-1
abundance: -
j_gene: TRBJ2-5
CDR3aa: CSASGRGQETQYF
CDR3nt: TGCAGTGCTAGCGGTCGAGGGCAAGAGACCCAGTACTTC

d_gene: -
v_gene: TRBV6-2/TRBV6-3
abundance: -
j_gene: TRBJ2-1
CDR3aa: CASSKGPGNEQFF
CDR3nt: TGTGCCAGCTCGAAAGGACCGGGGAATGAGCAGTTCTTC

d_gene: TRBD1
v_gene: TRBV7-9
abundance: few
j_gene: TRBJ2-7
CDR3aa: CASSPRTGIPYEQYF
CDR3nt: TGTGCCAGCAGCCCCCGGACAGGGATCCCCTACGAGCAGTACTTC

d_gene: -
v_gene: TRBV7-3
abundance: -
j_gene: TRBJ2-1
CDR3aa: CASSFIASHNEQFF
CDR3nt: TGTGCCAGCAGCTTCATCGCCAGTCACAATGAGCAGTTCTTC

d_gene: TRBD1
v_gene: TRBV7-2
abundance: few
j_gene: TRBJ1-4
CDR3aa: CASSLVTGGEKLFF
CDR3nt: TGTGCCAGCAGCTTAGTAACAGGGGGAGAAAAACTGTTTTTT

d_gene: TRBD2
v_gene: TRBV11-3
abundance: -
j_gene: TRBJ2-1
CDR3aa: CASSLGGTSGIYNEQFF
CDR3nt: TGTGCCAGCAGCTTAGGGGGGACTAGCGGGATATACAATGAGCAGTTCTTC

d_gene: TRBD1
v_gene: TRBV13
abundance: -
j_gene: TRBJ2-7
CDR3aa: CASSRTGLNSYEQYF
CDR3nt: TGTGCCAGCAGCCGGACAGGATTAAACTCCTACGAGCAGTACTTC

d_gene: TRBD2
v_gene: TRBV7-3
abundance: -
j_gene: TRBJ2-4
CDR3aa: CASSLTSGDKNIQYF
CDR3nt: TGTGCCAGCAGCTTAACTAGCGGGGACAAAAACATTCAGTACTTC

d_gene: -
v_gene: TRBV28
abundance: -
j_gene: TRBJ1-2
CDR3aa: CATKFGPLDGYTF
CDR3nt: TGTGCCACCAAATTCGGACCCCTGGATGGCTACACCTTC

d_gene: TRBD1
v_gene: TRBV7-2
abundance: many
j_gene: TRBJ2-4
CDR3aa: CASSSQGGDIQYF
CDR3nt: TGTGCCAGCAGCTCACAGGGGGGTGACATTCAGTACTTC

d_gene: -
v_gene: TRBV6-6
abundance: few
j_gene: TRBJ2-5
CDR3aa: CASNSEGWETQYF
CDR3nt: TGTGCCAGCAATTCGGAGGGCTGGGAGACCCAGTACTTC

d_gene: -
v_gene: TRBV3-1
abundance: -
j_gene: TRBJ1-1
CDR3aa: CASSHAENTEAFF
CDR3nt: TGTGCCAGCAGCCACGCGGAGAACACTGAAGCTTTCTTT

d_gene: TRBD1
v_gene: TRBV12-3/TRBV12-4
abundance: -
j_gene: TRBJ2-7
CDR3aa: CASTPGGQGEQYF
CDR3nt: TGTGCCAGCACTCCTGGGGGACAGGGCGAGCAGTACTTC

d_gene: TRBD1
v_gene: TRBV6-2/TRBV6-3
abundance: -
j_gene: TRBJ1-5
CDR3aa: CASSKTGGGSQPQHF
CDR3nt: TGTGCCAGCAGTAAAACAGGGGGAGGAAGCCAGCCCCAGCATTTT

d_gene: TRBD1
v_gene: TRBV9
abundance: -
j_gene: TRBJ2-1
CDR3aa: CASSARQGPYNEQFF
CDR3nt: TGTGCCAGCAGCGCCAGACAGGGACCCTACAATGAGCAGTTCTTC

d_gene: -
v_gene: TRBV2
abundance: -
j_gene: TRBJ1-2
CDR3aa: CASSDFDYGYTF
CDR3nt: TGTGCCAGCAGTGATTTCGACTATGGCTACACCTTC

d_gene: -
v_gene: TRBV10-3
abundance: -
j_gene: TRBJ2-7
CDR3aa: CAIHSGGYEQYF
CDR3nt: TGTGCCATCCACTCGGGTGGCTACGAGCAGTACTTC

d_gene: TRBD2
v_gene: TRBV6-2/TRBV6-3
abundance: -
j_gene: TRBJ2-1
CDR3aa: CASRGGQSSYNEQFF
CDR3nt: TGTGCCAGCAGGGGAGGGCAGAGCTCCTACAATGAGCAGTTCTTC

d_gene: -
v_gene: TRBV29-1
abundance: -
j_gene: TRBJ2-5
CDR3aa: CSVDGGNQETQYF
CDR3nt: TGCAGCGTTGATGGGGGAAATCAAGAGACCCAGTACTTC

d_gene: -
v_gene: TRBV7-2
abundance: -
j_gene: TRBJ1-2
CDR3aa: CASSLSGFYGYTF
CDR3nt: TGTGCCAGCAGCTTATCGGGTTTCTATGGCTACACCTTC

d_gene: TRBD2
v_gene: TRBV20-1
abundance: -
j_gene: TRBJ2-5
CDR3aa: CSAAGGAVQETQYF
CDR3nt: TGCAGTGCTGCGGGGGGAGCCGTCCAAGAGACCCAGTACTTC

d_gene: -
v_gene: TRBV20-1
abundance: -
j_gene: TRBJ2-1
CDR3aa: CSAEGQPYNEQFF
CDR3nt: TGCAGTGCGGAAGGACAGCCCTACAATGAGCAGTTCTTC

d_gene: -
v_gene: TRBV4-2
abundance: few
j_gene: TRBJ2-5
CDR3aa: CASSQAAGDPQETQYF
CDR3nt: TGTGCCAGCAGCCAAGCTGCAGGGGACCCCCAAGAGACCCAGTACTTC

d_gene: -
v_gene: TRBV4-3
abundance: few
j_gene: TRBJ1-5
CDR3aa: CASSQDRYPQPQHF
CDR3nt: TGCGCCAGCAGCCAAGATCGTTATCCGCAGCCCCAGCATTTT

d_gene: -
v_gene: TRBV12-3/TRBV12-4
abundance: -
j_gene: TRBJ2-4
CDR3aa: CASSQTGRLKNIQYF
CDR3nt: TGTGCCAGCAGTCAGACGGGACGACTCAAAAACATTCAGTACTTC

d_gene: -
v_gene: TRBV11-2
abundance: -
j_gene: TRBJ2-7
CDR3aa: CASSLGFSYNEQYF
CDR3nt: TGTGCCAGCAGCTTAGGATTTTCCTACAATGAGCAGTACTTC

d_gene: -
v_gene: TRBV6-1
abundance: -
j_gene: TRBJ1-2
CDR3aa: CASSVARVGYGYTF
CDR3nt: TGTGCCAGCAGTGTGGCCAGGGTCGGCTATGGCTACACCTTC

d_gene: -
v_gene: TRBV10-3
abundance: -
j_gene: TRBJ1-2
CDR3aa: CAVTWTGLGWYGYTF
CDR3nt: TGTGCCGTCACTTGGACGGGGCTCGGCTGGTATGGCTACACCTTC

d_gene: -
v_gene: TRBV2
abundance: once
j_gene: TRBJ2-1
CDR3aa: CASSESFPNHEQFF
CDR3nt: TGTGCCAGCAGTGAAAGCTTCCCTAACCATGAGCAGTTCTTC

d_gene: TRBD1
v_gene: TRBV4-3
abundance: -
j_gene: TRBJ2-5
CDR3aa: CASSQGQTGTQETQYF
CDR3nt: TGCGCCAGCAGCCAAGGGCAGACAGGGACCCAAGAGACCCAGTACTTC

d_gene: -
v_gene: TRBV6-2/TRBV6-3
abundance: once
j_gene: TRBJ2-7
CDR3aa: CASMDPGLISYEQYF
CDR3nt: TGTGCCAGCATGGACCCGGGACTGATCTCCTACGAGCAGTACTTC

d_gene: TRBD2
v_gene: TRBV28
abundance: -
j_gene: TRBJ2-3
CDR3aa: CANISGGGPDTQYF
CDR3nt: TGTGCCAACATTAGCGGGGGGGGTCCAGATACGCAGTATTTT

d_gene: -
v_gene: TRBV10-3
abundance: once
j_gene: TRBJ2-7
CDR3aa: CAISEIVGYEQYF
CDR3nt: TGTGCCATCAGTGAGATAGTCGGCTACGAGCAGTACTTC

d_gene: -
v_gene: TRBV2
abundance: -
j_gene: TRBJ1-1
CDR3aa: CASLTAMNTEAFF
CDR3nt: TGTGCCAGTTTGACAGCCATGAACACTGAAGCTTTCTTT

d_gene: -
v_gene: TRBV12-3/TRBV12-4
abundance: -
j_gene: TRBJ2-7
CDR3aa: CASSNQGGVGEQYF
CDR3nt: TGTGCCAGCAGTAACCAGGGCGGGGTTGGCGAGCAGTACTTC

d_gene: -
v_gene: TRBV18
abundance: few
j_gene: TRBJ2-7
CDR3aa: CASSPQGTGEQYF
CDR3nt: TGTGCCAGCTCACCACAGGGGACGGGTGAGCAGTACTTC

d_gene: -
v_gene: TRBV25-1
abundance: -
j_gene: TRBJ2-1
CDR3aa: CASTARRGRSEQFF
CDR3nt: TGTGCCAGCACTGCGAGGCGGGGCCGGAGCGAGCAGTTCTTC

d_gene: -
v_gene: TRBV6-1
abundance: -
j_gene: TRBJ2-1
CDR3aa: CASSRELTEQFF
CDR3nt: TGTGCCAGCAGTCGGGAGTTGACTGAGCAGTTCTTC

d_gene: -
v_gene: TRBV6-1
abundance: few
j_gene: TRBJ1-2
CDR3aa: CASSDTKPAPNYGYTF
CDR3nt: TGTGCCAGCAGTGATACGAAACCAGCCCCTAACTATGGCTACACCTTC

d_gene: -
v_gene: TRBV18
abundance: -
j_gene: TRBJ2-3
CDR3aa: CASSPQLDTDTQYF
CDR3nt: TGTGCCAGCTCACCACAGCTAGACACAGATACGCAGTATTTT

d_gene: -
v_gene: TRBV12-3/TRBV12-4
abundance: -
j_gene: TRBJ1-5
CDR3aa: CASSLGLINQPQHF
CDR3nt: TGTGCCAGCAGCCTGGGACTGATTAATCAGCCCCAGCATTTT

d_gene: -
v_gene: TRBV10-3
abundance: few
j_gene: TRBJ2-1
CDR3aa: CAISESTPTPEQFF
CDR3nt: TGTGCCATCAGTGAGTCGACTCCCACCCCGGAGCAGTTCTTC

d_gene: -
v_gene: TRBV14
abundance: -
j_gene: TRBJ2-7
CDR3aa: CASSQDAGVMYEQYF
CDR3nt: TGTGCCAGCAGCCAAGATGCAGGGGTGATGTACGAGCAGTACTTC

d_gene: TRBD2
v_gene: TRBV7-2
abundance: -
j_gene: TRBJ2-1
CDR3aa: CASSQRLAGGLYNEQFF
CDR3nt: TGTGCCAGCAGCCAAAGACTAGCGGGGGGCCTCTACAATGAGCAGTTCTTC